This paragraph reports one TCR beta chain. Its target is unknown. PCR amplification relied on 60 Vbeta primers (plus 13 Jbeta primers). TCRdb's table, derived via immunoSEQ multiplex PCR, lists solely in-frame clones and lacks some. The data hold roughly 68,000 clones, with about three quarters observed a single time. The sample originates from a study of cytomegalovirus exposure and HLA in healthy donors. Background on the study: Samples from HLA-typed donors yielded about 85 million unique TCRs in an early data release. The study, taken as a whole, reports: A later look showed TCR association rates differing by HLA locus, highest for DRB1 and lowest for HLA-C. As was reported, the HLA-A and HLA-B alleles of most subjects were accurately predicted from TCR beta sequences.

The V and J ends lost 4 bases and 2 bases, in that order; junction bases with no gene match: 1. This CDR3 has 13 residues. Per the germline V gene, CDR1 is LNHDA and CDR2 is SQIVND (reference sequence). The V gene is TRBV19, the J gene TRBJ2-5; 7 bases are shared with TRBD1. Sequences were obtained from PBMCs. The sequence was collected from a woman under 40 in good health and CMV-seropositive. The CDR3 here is CASSSRGQETQYF. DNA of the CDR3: TGTGCCAGTAGTAGCAGGGGGCAAGAGACCCAGTACTTC.